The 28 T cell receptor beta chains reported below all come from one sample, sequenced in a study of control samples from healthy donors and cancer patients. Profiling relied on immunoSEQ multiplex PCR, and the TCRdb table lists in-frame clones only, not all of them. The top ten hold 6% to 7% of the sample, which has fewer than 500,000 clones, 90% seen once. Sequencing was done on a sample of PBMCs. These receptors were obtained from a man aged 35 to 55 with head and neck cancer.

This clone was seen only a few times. The CDR3 is CAWLLADTQYF. The DNA for the CDR3 is TGTGCCTGGCTCCTGGCAGATACGCAGTATTTT. The gene calls are TRBV30 and TRBJ2-3; D is undetermined. The CDR3 has 11 amino acids. Trimming stripped 5 bases from V and 4 bases from J, with 7 bases between. Germline CDR1 reads GTSNPN; CDR2 reads SVGIG (reference sequence).

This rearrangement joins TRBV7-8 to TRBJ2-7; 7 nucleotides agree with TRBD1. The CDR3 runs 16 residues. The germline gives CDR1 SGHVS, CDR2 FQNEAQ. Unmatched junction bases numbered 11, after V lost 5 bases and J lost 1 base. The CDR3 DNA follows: TGTGCCAGCAGCCCGACGACCGGGACAGCTTCCTACGAGCAGTACTTC. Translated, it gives CASSPTTGTASYEQYF.

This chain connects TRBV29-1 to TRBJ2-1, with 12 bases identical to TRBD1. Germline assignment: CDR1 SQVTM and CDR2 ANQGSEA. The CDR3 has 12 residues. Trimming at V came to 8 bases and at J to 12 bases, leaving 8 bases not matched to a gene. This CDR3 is CSLGDRGLGQFF. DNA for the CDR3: TGCAGCTTGGGGGACAGGGGGCTCGGGCAGTTCTTC.

The CDR3 is CASSPPTGVTGELFF. The CDR3 DNA follows: TGTGCCAGCTCACCACCGACGGGGGTCACCGGGGAGCTGTTTTTT. The gene calls are TRBV18 and TRBJ2-2; a possible D gene is TRBD2 (6 bases). V lost 0 bases and J lost 4, with 9 bases in between. Germline CDR1 is KGHSH and CDR2 is LQKENI. The CDR3 sequence is 15 residues long.

The CDR3: CASSPGQGAYYEQYF. The CDR3 DNA reads as TGTGCCAGCAGTCCTGGACAGGGGGCCTACTACGAGCAGTACTTC. The chain joins TRBV5-4 to TRBJ2-7; the match to TRBD1 covers 11 bases. CDR3 length: 15 residues. Germline V gene data show CDR1 as SGHNT and CDR2 as YYREEE (reference sequence). V gave up 5 bases and J gave up 3 bases; unmatched junction bases: 7.

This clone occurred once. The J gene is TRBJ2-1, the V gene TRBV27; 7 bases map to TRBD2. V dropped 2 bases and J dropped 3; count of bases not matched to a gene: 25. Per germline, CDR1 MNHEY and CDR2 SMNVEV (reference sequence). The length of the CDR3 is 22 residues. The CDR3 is CASSLLTPLTPREILNYNEQFF. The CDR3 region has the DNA TGTGCCAGCAGTTTACTCACTCCCCTGACTCCGCGGGAGATTCTTAACTACAATGAGCAGTTCTTC.

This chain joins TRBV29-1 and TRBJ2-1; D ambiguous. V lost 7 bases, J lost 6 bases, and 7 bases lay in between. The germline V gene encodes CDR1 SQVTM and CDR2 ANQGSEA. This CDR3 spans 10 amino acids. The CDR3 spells CSDGVNEQFF. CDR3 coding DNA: TGCAGCGATGGGGTCAATGAGCAGTTCTTC.

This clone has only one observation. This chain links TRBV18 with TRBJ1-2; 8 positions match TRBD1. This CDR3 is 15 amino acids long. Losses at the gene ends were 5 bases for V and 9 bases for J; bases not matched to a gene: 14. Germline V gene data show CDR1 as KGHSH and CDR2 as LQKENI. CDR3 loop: CASSSLTGQGRSYTF. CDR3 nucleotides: TGTGCCAGCTCATCACTCACAGGACAGGGTCGGAGCTACACCTTC.

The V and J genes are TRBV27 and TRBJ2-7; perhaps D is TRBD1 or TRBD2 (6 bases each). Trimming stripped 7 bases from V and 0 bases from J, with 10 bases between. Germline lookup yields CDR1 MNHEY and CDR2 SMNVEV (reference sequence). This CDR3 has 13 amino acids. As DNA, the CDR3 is TGTGCCAGCAAGGGGGGCGGCTCCTACGAGCAGTACTTC. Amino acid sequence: CASKGGGSYEQYF.

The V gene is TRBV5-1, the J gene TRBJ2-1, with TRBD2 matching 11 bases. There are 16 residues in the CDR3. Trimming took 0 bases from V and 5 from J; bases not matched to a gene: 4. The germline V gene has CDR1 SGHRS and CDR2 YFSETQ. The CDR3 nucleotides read TGCGCCAGCAGCTTGGTCGGGACTAGCGGTAACAATGAGCAGTTCTTC. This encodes CASSLVGTSGNNEQFF.

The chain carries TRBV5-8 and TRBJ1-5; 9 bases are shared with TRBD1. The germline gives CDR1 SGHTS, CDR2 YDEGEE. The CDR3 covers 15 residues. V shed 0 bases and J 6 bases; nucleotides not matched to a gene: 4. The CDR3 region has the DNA TGTGCCAGCAGCTTGGGACAGGGGGAAGGTCAGCCCCAGCATTTT. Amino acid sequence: CASSLGQGEGQPQHF. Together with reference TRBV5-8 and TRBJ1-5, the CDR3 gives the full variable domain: EAGVTQSPTHLIKTRGQQATLRCSPISGHTSVYWYQQALGLGLQFLLWYDEGEERNRGNFPPRFSGRQFPNYSSELNVNALELEDSALYLCASSLGQGEGQPQHFGDGTRLSIL.

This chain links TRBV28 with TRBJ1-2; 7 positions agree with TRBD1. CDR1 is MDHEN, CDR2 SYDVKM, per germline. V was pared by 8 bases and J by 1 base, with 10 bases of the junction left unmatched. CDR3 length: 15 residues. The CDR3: CASFIPGQNNYGYTF. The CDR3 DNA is TGTGCCAGCTTCATACCGGGACAGAATAACTATGGCTACACCTTC.

CDR3 nucleotides: TGTGCCAGCAGCTTAGATGCAGGTTTCGGCGAGCAGTACTTC. Translating it yields CASSLDAGFGEQYF. The V call is TRBV7-9, the J call TRBJ2-7; no definite D call. Germline-derived CDR1 and CDR2 are SEHNR and FQNEAQ (reference sequence). With 1 base removed from V and 6 bases from J, the gap between germline ends came to 13 bases. This CDR3 comprises 14 residues.

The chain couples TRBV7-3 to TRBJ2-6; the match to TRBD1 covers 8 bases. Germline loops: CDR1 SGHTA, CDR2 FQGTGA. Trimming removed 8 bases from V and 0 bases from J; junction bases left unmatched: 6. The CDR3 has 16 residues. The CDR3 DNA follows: TGTGCCAGCGAAGACAGGGGTAGCTCTGGGGCCAACGTCCTGACTTTC. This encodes CASEDRGSSGANVLTF.

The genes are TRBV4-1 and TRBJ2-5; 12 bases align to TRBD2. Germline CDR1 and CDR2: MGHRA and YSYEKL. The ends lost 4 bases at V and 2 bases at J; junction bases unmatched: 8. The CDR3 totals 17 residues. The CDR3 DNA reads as TGCGCCAGCAGCCCGATCACTAGCGGGGGGACTCAAGAGACCCAGTACTTC. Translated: CASSPITSGGTQETQYF.

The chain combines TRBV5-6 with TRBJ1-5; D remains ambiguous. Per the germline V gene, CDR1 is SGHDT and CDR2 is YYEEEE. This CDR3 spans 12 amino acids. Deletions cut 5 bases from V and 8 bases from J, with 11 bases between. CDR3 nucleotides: TGTGCCAGCAGTACTCAGGTGGAGCCCCAGCATTTT. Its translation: CASSTQVEPQHF.

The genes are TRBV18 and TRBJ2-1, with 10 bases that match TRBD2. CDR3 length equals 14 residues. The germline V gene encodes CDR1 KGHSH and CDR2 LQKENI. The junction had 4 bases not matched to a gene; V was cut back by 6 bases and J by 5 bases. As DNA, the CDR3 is TGTGCCAGCTCCGCTAGCGGGAGAAACAATGAGCAGTTCTTC. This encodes CASSASGRNNEQFF.

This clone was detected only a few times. CDR3 amino acids: CASSQGPGTGFTDTQYF. The DNA for the CDR3 is TGTGCCAGCAGCCAAGGACCTGGGACAGGGTTCACAGATACGCAGTATTTT. This rearrangement joins TRBV4-2 to TRBJ2-3, with 9 bases aligning to TRBD1. V trimming: 1 base; J trimming: 2 bases; junction bases outside the gene matches: 7. The germline CDR1 and CDR2 sequences are LGHNA and YNFKEQ. The CDR3 totals 17 residues.

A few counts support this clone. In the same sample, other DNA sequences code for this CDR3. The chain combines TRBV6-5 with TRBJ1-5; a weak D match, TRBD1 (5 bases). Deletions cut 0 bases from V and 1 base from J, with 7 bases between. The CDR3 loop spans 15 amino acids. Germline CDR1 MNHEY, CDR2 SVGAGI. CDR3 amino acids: CASSYSGDSNQPQHF. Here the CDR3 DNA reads TGTGCCAGCAGTTACTCAGGGGACAGCAATCAGCCCCAGCATTTT.

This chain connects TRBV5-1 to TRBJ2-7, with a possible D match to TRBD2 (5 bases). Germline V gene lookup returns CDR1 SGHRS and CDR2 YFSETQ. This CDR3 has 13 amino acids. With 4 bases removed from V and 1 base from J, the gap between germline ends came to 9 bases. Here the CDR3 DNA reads TGCGCCAGCAGCCCTGAGCGGTCCTACGAGCAGTACTTC. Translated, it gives CASSPERSYEQYF. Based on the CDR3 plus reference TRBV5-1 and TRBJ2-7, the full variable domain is KAGVTQTPRYLIKTRGQQVTLSCSPISGHRSVSWYQQTPGQGLQFLFEYFSETQRNKGNFPGRFSGRQFSNSRSEMNVSTLELGDSALYLCASSPERSYEQYFGPGTRLTVT.

CDR3 protein: CASSPRADSNEKLFF. The CDR3, as DNA: TGTGCCAGCAGCCCCCGCGCGGATAGTAATGAAAAACTGTTTTTT. The V call is TRBV9, the J call TRBJ1-4; no clear D gene. The ends were cut back, 4 bases at V and 4 bases at J, with 14 bases in the middle. The CDR3 consists of 15 residues. Per germline, CDR1 SGDLS and CDR2 YYNGEE.

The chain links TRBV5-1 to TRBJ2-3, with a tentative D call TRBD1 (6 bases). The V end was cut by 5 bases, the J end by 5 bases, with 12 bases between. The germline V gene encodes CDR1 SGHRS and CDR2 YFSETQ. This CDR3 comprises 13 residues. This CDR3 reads CASRLPGEDTQYF. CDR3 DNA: TGCGCCAGCAGATTACCAGGGGAAGATACGCAGTATTTT.

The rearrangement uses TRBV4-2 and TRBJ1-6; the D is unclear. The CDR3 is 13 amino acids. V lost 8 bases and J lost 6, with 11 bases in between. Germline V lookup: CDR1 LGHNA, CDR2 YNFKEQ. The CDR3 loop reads CASPRTPNSPLHF. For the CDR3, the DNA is TGTGCCAGCCCTCGGACGCCTAATTCACCCCTCCACTTT.

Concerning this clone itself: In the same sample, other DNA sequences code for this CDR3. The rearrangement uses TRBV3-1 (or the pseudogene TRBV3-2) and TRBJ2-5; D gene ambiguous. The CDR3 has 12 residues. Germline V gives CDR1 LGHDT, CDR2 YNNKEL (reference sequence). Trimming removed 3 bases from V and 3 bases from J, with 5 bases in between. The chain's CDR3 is CASSQAEETQYF. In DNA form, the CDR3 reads TGTGCCAGCAGCCAGGCAGAAGAGACCCAGTACTTC.

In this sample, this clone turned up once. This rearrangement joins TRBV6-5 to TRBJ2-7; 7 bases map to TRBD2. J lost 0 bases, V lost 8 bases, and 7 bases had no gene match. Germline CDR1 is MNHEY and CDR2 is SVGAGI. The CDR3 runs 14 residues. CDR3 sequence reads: CASSFKRDSYEQYF. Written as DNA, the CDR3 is TGTGCCAGCTCCTTCAAGCGGGACTCCTACGAGCAGTACTTC.

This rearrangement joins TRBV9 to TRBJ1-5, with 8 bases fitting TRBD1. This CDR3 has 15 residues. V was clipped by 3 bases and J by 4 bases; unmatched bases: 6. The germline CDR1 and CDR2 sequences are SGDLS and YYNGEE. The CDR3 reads CASSEGTGTNQPQHF. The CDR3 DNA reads TGTGCCAGCAGCGAAGGGACAGGCACTAATCAGCCCCAGCATTTT.

As DNA, the CDR3 is TGTGCCAGCAGTTCCCGGGACCTAAGCGGGTCCTACAATGAGCAGTTCTTC. This codes for CASSSRDLSGSYNEQFF. This chain links TRBV6-2 or TRBV6-3 with TRBJ2-1, with D possibly matching TRBD2 (6 bases). Germline CDR1 reads MNHEY; CDR2 reads SVGEGT. The CDR3 extends over 17 amino acids. V lost 4 bases to trimming and J lost 1 base, with 17 bases between them.

CDR3 in amino acids: CASIAGTGTTTDTQYF. Written as DNA, the CDR3 is TGTGCCAGCATTGCCGGGACAGGGACAACCACAGATACGCAGTATTTT. The rearrangement joins TRBV2 to TRBJ2-3, with 9 bases that match TRBD1. The CDR3 is made up of 16 amino acids. Germline assignment: CDR1 SNHLY and CDR2 FYNNEI. With V trimmed by 7 bases and J by 2 bases, 10 bases remained unmatched. The full variable domain, its missing parts supplied by reference TRBV2 and TRBJ2-3, is EPEVTQTPSHQVTQMGQEVILRCVPISNHLYFYWYRQILGQKVEFLVSFYNNEISEKSEIFDDQFSVERPDGSNFTLKIRSTKLEDSAMYFCASIAGTGTTTDTQYFGPGTRLTVL.